The 29 T cell receptor beta chains given below trace back to one sample, sequenced in a study of blood T cell repertoires in COVID-19. Using immunoSEQ multiplex PCR, the repertoire was profiled, and TCRdb retains in-frame clones only, with some absent. The sample consists of roughly 430,000 clones, 70% to 90% of them appearing once. The sample was PBMCs or T cells enriched from blood (not recorded which). These receptors were obtained from a woman aged 40 to 55 with acute COVID-19.

The V call is TRBV27, the J call TRBJ2-1; 7 bases are a match to TRBD2. V lost 1 base, J lost 8 bases, and 5 bases stayed unmatched. CDR3 size: 14 residues. The germline gives CDR1 MNHEY, CDR2 SMNVEV (reference sequence). Here the CDR3 reads CASSLFASGDEQFF. DNA for the CDR3: TGTGCCAGCAGTTTATTTGCTAGCGGCGATGAGCAGTTCTTC.

This chain uses TRBV5-4 with TRBJ2-1; a weak D match, TRBD1 (6 bases). Trimming shortened V by 8 bases and J by 4 bases, and 16 bases separated the two germline ends. The length of the CDR3 is 14 residues. From germline, CDR1 is SGHNT and CDR2 YYREEE (reference sequence). For the CDR3, the DNA is TGTGCCAGTAAACAGGGACGAGGGTACAATGAGCAGTTCTTC. This translates into CASKQGRGYNEQFF.

The chain is built from TRBV20-1 and TRBJ1-5, with a weak D call TRBD1 (5 bases). The V and J ends lost 3 bases and 0 bases respectively, with 18 bases between them. Germline CDR1 is DFQATT and CDR2 is SNEGSKA (reference sequence). The CDR3 is 17 residues long. The CDR3 DNA follows: TGCAGTGCTAGTAATGGTGACAGTGTCAATAGCAATCAGCCCCAGCATTTT. It encodes CSASNGDSVNSNQPQHF.

A single count supports this clone. The chain couples TRBV30 to TRBJ2-5; unclear D gene. The germline CDR1 and CDR2 sequences are GTSNPN and SVGIG (reference sequence). This CDR3 has 11 residues. V lost 6 bases to trimming and J lost 2 bases, with 7 bases between them. CDR3 sequence: CACSHQETQYF. In DNA, the CDR3 is TGTGCCTGTTCACATCAAGAGACCCAGTACTTC.

In nucleotides, the CDR3 is TGCGCCAGCAGCCAACTTAGCGGGACCTACGAGCAGTACTTC. Its translation: CASSQLSGTYEQYF. The V and J genes are TRBV4-1 and TRBJ2-7, with 8 bases identical to TRBD2. Germline V gene lookup returns CDR1 MGHRA and CDR2 YSYEKL. V gave up 2 bases and J gave up 2 bases; unmatched junction bases: 2. This CDR3 is built from 14 residues.

The chain links TRBV5-4 to TRBJ2-7, with TRBD1 matching over 7 bases. The length of the CDR3 is 13 residues. Germline V gene lookup returns CDR1 SGHNT and CDR2 YYREEE (reference sequence). J gave up 2 bases and V 5 bases, and 4 bases lay outside the gene matches. CDR3 residues: CASRRQGAYEQYF. The CDR3 nucleotides read TGTGCCAGCAGGCGACAGGGCGCCTACGAGCAGTACTTC.

The chain has TRBV25-1 and TRBJ2-7, with a possible D match to TRBD1 (7 bases). The germline V gene encodes CDR1 MGHDK and CDR2 SYGVNS. CDR3 length: 14 residues. The V and J ends lost 3 bases and 4 bases respectively, with 13 bases between them. CDR3 nucleotide sequence: TGTGCCAGCAGTGAGCTACAGGGGAGGTACGAGCAGTACTTC. Protein sequence: CASSELQGRYEQYF.

The chain employs TRBV5-1 and TRBJ1-1; 7 bases match TRBD1. The CDR3 loop spans 13 amino acids. The J segment lost 1 base and the V segment lost 6 bases, leaving 3 bases of the junction unmatched. From germline, CDR1 is SGHRS and CDR2 YFSETQ. The CDR3 DNA follows: TGCGCCAGCACCCCAGGGGGGAACACTGAAGCTTTCTTT. Amino acids: CASTPGGNTEAFF. The whole variable domain, filled in from reference TRBV5-1 and TRBJ1-1, reads KAGVTQTPRYLIKTRGQQVTLSCSPISGHRSVSWYQQTPGQGLQFLFEYFSETQRNKGNFPGRFSGRQFSNSRSEMNVSTLELGDSALYLCASTPGGNTEAFFGQGTRLTVV.

The V call is TRBV2, the J call TRBJ2-7; maybe TRBD2 (5 bases). V was clipped by 8 bases and J by 1 base, with 15 bases between them. CDR3 length: 14 amino acids. From germline, CDR1 is SNHLY and CDR2 FYNNEI. CDR3 region: CASLNLLDSYEQYF. The CDR3 nucleotides are TGTGCCAGCCTAAATTTACTAGATTCCTACGAGCAGTACTTC.

The genes are TRBV27 and TRBJ1-5; 9 nucleotides match TRBD1. The V gene's germline CDR1 is MNHEY and CDR2 SMNVEV (reference sequence). V lost 5 bases to trimming and J lost 4 bases; unmatched junction nucleotides: 6. The CDR3 is made up of 15 amino acids. This chain's CDR3 is CASSDGTGRNQPQHF. The CDR3 bases are TGTGCCAGCAGTGACGGGACAGGGAGAAATCAGCCCCAGCATTTT.

The chain has TRBV24-1 and TRBJ1-3; possible D gene TRBD1, 6 bases. Trimming took 0 bases from V and 4 from J, leaving 12 bases between them. The CDR3 is made up of 16 amino acids. Per the germline V gene, CDR1 is KGHDR and CDR2 is SFDVKD. CDR3 amino acids: CATSDLRGALGNTIYF. The CDR3 DNA sequence: TGTGCCACCAGTGATTTGCGGGGGGCCCTGGGAAACACCATATATTTT.

The V and J genes are TRBV2 and TRBJ1-6; D is uncertain. Germline CDR1 reads SNHLY; CDR2 reads FYNNEI. This CDR3 region has 16 residues. V was pared by 4 bases and J by 2 bases, with 12 bases between. The CDR3 here is CASSVNSQPYNSPLHF. In nucleotides, the CDR3 is TGTGCCAGCAGTGTGAACAGCCAGCCCTATAATTCACCCCTCCACTTT.

This rearrangement joins TRBV2 to TRBJ1-6, with a tentative D call TRBD1 (5 bases). This CDR3 region has 15 residues. CDR1 and CDR2 (germline): SNHLY, FYNNEI. The V end lost 2 bases, the J end lost 0 bases, and 5 bases lay between the germline ends. CDR3 DNA sequence: TGTGCCAGCAGTGAAAGGGGCTCCTATAATTCACCCCTCCACTTT. Translating gives CASSERGSYNSPLHF.

This clone was recorded a few times. The chain couples TRBV27 to TRBJ1-5; no definite D call. Germline assignment: CDR1 MNHEY and CDR2 SMNVEV (reference sequence). The length of the CDR3 is 13 residues. V lost 9 bases and J 1 base, leaving 10 bases between the germline ends. The CDR3 protein is CASGLLSNQPQHF. Written as DNA, the CDR3 is TGTGCCAGTGGACTATTGAGCAATCAGCCCCAGCATTTT.

This chain links TRBV24-1 with TRBJ1-2; tentatively, D is TRBD1 (5 bases). The CDR3 runs to 12 residues. CDR1 and CDR2 (germline): KGHDR, SFDVKD. Deletions cut 7 bases from V and 4 bases from J, with 9 bases between. CDR3 coding DNA: TGTGCCACCAGGGAGGGGACCTATGGCTACACCTTC. Protein: CATREGTYGYTF.

The chain links TRBV5-1 to TRBJ2-3; TRBD2 aligns across 10 bases. Germline V CDR1 and CDR2: SGHRS, YFSETQ. The CDR3 is made up of 17 amino acids. With 4 bases clipped from V and 2 bases from J, the junction kept 10 bases outside the gene matches. CDR3: CASSPGSGGTTTDTQYF. CDR3 sequence (DNA): TGCGCCAGCAGCCCGGGTAGCGGGGGGACAACCACAGATACGCAGTATTTT.

The genes are TRBV5-1 and TRBJ1-1; D possibly corresponds to TRBD1 (5 bases). Germline-derived CDR1 and CDR2 are SGHRS and YFSETQ. V dropped 4 bases and J dropped 11 bases, with 18 bases sitting between them. This CDR3 is 13 amino acids long. CDR3 DNA sequence: TGCGCCAGCAGCAGAGACAGAGTATTTGAGGCTTTCTTT. This translates into CASSRDRVFEAFF. The whole variable domain, remainder taken from reference TRBV5-1 and TRBJ1-1, is KAGVTQTPRYLIKTRGQQVTLSCSPISGHRSVSWYQQTPGQGLQFLFEYFSETQRNKGNFPGRFSGRQFSNSRSEMNVSTLELGDSALYLCASSRDRVFEAFFGQGTRLTVV.

The chain employs TRBV5-1 and TRBJ1-4; 8 nucleotides match TRBD1. The germline gives CDR1 SGHRS, CDR2 YFSETQ. The junction had 4 bases not matched to a gene; V was cut back by 7 bases and J by 5 bases. The CDR3 is 13 residues long. CDR3 nucleotide sequence: TGCGCCAGCCGGCAGGGGGCGAATGAAAAACTGTTTTTT. Protein sequence: CASRQGANEKLFF.

This clone turned up a few times. CDR3 in amino acids: CASSTSIGQAGRGYTF. In DNA form, the CDR3 reads TGTGCCAGTAGTACCTCAATTGGACAGGCCGGCCGTGGCTACACCTTC. The V and J genes are TRBV19 and TRBJ1-2; 7 bases are shared with TRBD1. The CDR3 runs 16 residues. The V segment lost 4 bases and the J segment 7 bases; nucleotides outside the gene matches: 15. The germline gives CDR1 LNHDA, CDR2 SQIVND (reference sequence). Variable domain in full (rest from reference TRBV19 and TRBJ1-2): DGGITQSPKYLFRKEGQNVTLSCEQNLNHDAMYWYRQDPGQGLRLIYYSQIVNDFQKGDIAEGYSVSREKKESFPLTVTSAQKNPTAFYLCASSTSIGQAGRGYTFGSGTRLTVV.

V and J are TRBV19 and TRBJ1-5, with TRBD1 identical over 9 bases. V shed 4 bases, J shed 1 base, and the junction held 5 bases outside the gene matches. Germline CDR1 is LNHDA and CDR2 is SQIVND (reference sequence). This CDR3 spans 16 amino acids. The CDR3 loop reads CASSKRTGESNQPQHF. The CDR3 nucleotides read TGTGCCAGTAGTAAGCGGACAGGGGAGAGCAATCAGCCCCAGCATTTT.

This rearrangement joins TRBV6-5 to TRBJ1-1; 7 nucleotides agree with TRBD1. V lost 6 bases to trimming and J lost 1 base; unmatched junction nucleotides: 8. The CDR3 spans 15 residues. Germline V gene sequence: CDR1 MNHEY, CDR2 SVGAGI. The CDR3 region has the DNA TGTGCCAGCAGACTCAATCGACAGGGGAACACTGAAGCTTTCTTT. It specifies CASRLNRQGNTEAFF.

The chain recombines TRBV7-9 with TRBJ2-1; 9 nucleotides line up with TRBD2. Germline values: CDR1 SEHNR, CDR2 FQNEAQ (reference sequence). This CDR3 contains 17 residues. The V gene end was trimmed by 7 bases and the J gene end by 10 bases; junction bases not matched to a gene: 20. The CDR3 DNA is TGTGCCAGCACCAAAAGCATAAGCGGGGGGACGACCGACGAGCAGTTCTTC. This sequence encodes CASTKSISGGTTDEQFF.

The chain recombines TRBV7-8 with TRBJ2-5, with TRBD2 matching over 10 bases. Losses at the gene ends were 3 bases for V and 5 bases for J; bases not matched to a gene: 9. CDR3 length equals 16 residues. Germline CDR1 and CDR2: SGHVS and FQNEAQ. In DNA form, the CDR3 reads TGTGCCAGCAGCTTGAAAGCGGGGGGGCCCCGGGAGACCCAGTACTTC. Its translation: CASSLKAGGPRETQYF.

The CDR3 region is CASSPEYQETQYF. CDR3 DNA: TGTGCCAGCAGCCCTGAGTACCAAGAGACCCAGTACTTC. The rearrangement joins TRBV5-6 to TRBJ2-5; D not certain. The CDR3 spans 13 residues. CDR1 is SGHDT, CDR2 YYEEEE, per germline. The V end was cut by 4 bases, the J end by 0 bases, with 7 bases between.

This rearrangement joins TRBV7-9 to TRBJ1-4; TRBD1 matches 7 bases. The germline V gene encodes CDR1 SEHNR and CDR2 FQNEAQ (reference sequence). V was clipped by 5 bases and J by 4 bases; unmatched bases: 7. The CDR3 length is 15 residues. The CDR3 DNA sequence: TGTGCCAGCAGCGAGAGCGGACAGGTTAATGAAAAACTGTTTTTT. Protein sequence: CASSESGQVNEKLFF.

This clone occurred once. The rearrangement uses TRBV24-1 and TRBJ2-2, with TRBD1 identical over 7 bases. The V segment lost 3 bases and the J segment 5 bases; nucleotides outside the gene matches: 2. The length of the CDR3 is 14 residues. Germline V gene data show CDR1 as KGHDR and CDR2 as SFDVKD. CDR3 sequence (DNA): TGTGCCACCAGTGATACAGGGGTTACCGGGGAGCTGTTTTTT. It is translated as CATSDTGVTGELFF.

The chain recombines TRBV2 with TRBJ2-5, with D possibly TRBD2 on 6 matching bases. Deletions cut 4 bases from V and 5 bases from J, with 11 bases between. CDR1 is SNHLY and CDR2 is FYNNEI in the germline V gene. The CDR3 is 13 residues long. Here the CDR3 reads CASSVGGRETQYF. The CDR3 DNA is TGTGCCAGCAGTGTGGGGGGTAGGGAGACCCAGTACTTC.

The rearrangement joins TRBV10-3 to TRBJ1-4, with TRBD1 matching over 9 bases. V dropped 3 bases and J dropped 8; count of bases not matched to a gene: 7. Germline CDR1 and CDR2: ENHRY and SYGVKD. CDR3 length: 15 amino acids. CDR3 coding DNA: TGTGCCATCAGTGATCGGGGACAGGGCCCCGAAAAACTGTTTTTT. This gives the protein CAISDRGQGPEKLFF.

The gene calls are TRBV12-3 or TRBV12-4 and TRBJ1-5; D gene uncertain. Trimming took off 2 bases at V and 7 bases at J, with 9 bases between the two ends. This CDR3 comprises 13 residues. Here the CDR3 DNA reads TGTGCCAGCAGTTTAAAGAGGAGCCAGCCCCAGCATTTT. Translation gives CASSLKRSQPQHF.